The rows below give T cell receptor beta chains drawn from one sample of a study of regulatory T cells in long-lasting Graves disease. TCRdb re-derived calls from the multiplex PCR reads in MiXCR, one entry per CDR3 protein. The data contain about 470,000 distinct CDR3 sequences, roughly a fifth of them singletons. Source: peripheral blood mononuclear cells (PBMCs), taken when the disease was refractory, from a patient treated with antithyroid drugs. These receptors were collected from a female donor with Graves disease. Each CDR3 is given with its conserved first and last residue. Each record gives: J gene, V gene, CDR3 protein.

TRBJ1-5 | TRBV12-3/TRBV12-4 | CASSPGQQPQHF
TRBJ2-5 | TRBV3-1 | CASSQERTETQYF
TRBJ2-2 | TRBV19 | CASSIRGQPGTGELFF
TRBJ1-4 | TRBV28 | CASRMGGTGREKLFF
TRBJ2-5 | TRBV28 | CASSEGDQRLQETQYF
TRBJ2-7 | TRBV4-3 | CASSRQTGFYEQYF
TRBJ2-7 | TRBV29-1 | CSVESTSGSSKQYF
TRBJ2-7 | TRBV28 | CASSSWELAKVSYEQYF
TRBJ2-7 | TRBV7-9 | CASSLGHHLGIYEQYF
TRBJ2-7 | TRBV5-1 | CASSLSGANYEQYF
TRBJ1-5 | TRBV6-1 | CASRLQGDQPQHF
TRBJ1-2 | TRBV28 | CASTSSLEGGGYTF
TRBJ2-2 | TRBV28 | CASSLGRDNFYTGELFF
TRBJ2-5 | TRBV28 | CAVGGGETQYF
TRBJ2-7 | TRBV18 | CASTGTGIGEQYF
TRBJ2-2 | TRBV12-3/TRBV12-4 | CASSLVRNTGELFF
TRBJ2-1 | TRBV7-2 | CASSSGGPLSYNEQFF
TRBJ1-4 | TRBV29-1 | CSAPEKRQGGHEKLFF
TRBJ1-2 | TRBV28 | CASRGPGQPPRAGYGYTF
TRBJ2-1 | TRBV28 | CASCTSWGSEQFF
TRBJ1-6 | TRBV3-1 | CASSQGQLDNSPLHF
TRBJ1-1 | TRBV29-1 | CSVEPQEGNTEAFF
TRBJ1-2 | TRBV11-1 | CASSPSPENYGYTF
TRBJ2-5 | TRBV24-1 | CATRVCPTGQGRLAGVEETQYF
TRBJ2-2 | TRBV7-2 | CASSLMGFTGELFF
TRBJ2-5 | TRBV6-1 | CASSRTGLQETQYF
TRBJ2-5 | TRBV15 | CATSTDRATGETQYF
TRBJ2-5 | TRBV9 | CASSLRDSAVYETQYF
TRBJ2-7 | TRBV28 | CASSSEGQGAYEQYF
TRBJ1-5 | TRBV7-9 | CASSSIRREYLEQPQHF
TRBJ2-7 | TRBV10-2 | CASSNPRRGSYEQYF
TRBJ2-7 | TRBV27 | CASSSRSSSYEQYF
TRBJ2-3 | TRBV9 | CASSVATRDRGDQNNADTQYF
TRBJ2-5 | TRBV7-2 | CASSLRWAGTEQETQYF
TRBJ2-3 | TRBV5-5 | CASSRTYSGTPDTQYF
TRBJ1-1 | TRBV7-2 | CASSLSGENTEAFF